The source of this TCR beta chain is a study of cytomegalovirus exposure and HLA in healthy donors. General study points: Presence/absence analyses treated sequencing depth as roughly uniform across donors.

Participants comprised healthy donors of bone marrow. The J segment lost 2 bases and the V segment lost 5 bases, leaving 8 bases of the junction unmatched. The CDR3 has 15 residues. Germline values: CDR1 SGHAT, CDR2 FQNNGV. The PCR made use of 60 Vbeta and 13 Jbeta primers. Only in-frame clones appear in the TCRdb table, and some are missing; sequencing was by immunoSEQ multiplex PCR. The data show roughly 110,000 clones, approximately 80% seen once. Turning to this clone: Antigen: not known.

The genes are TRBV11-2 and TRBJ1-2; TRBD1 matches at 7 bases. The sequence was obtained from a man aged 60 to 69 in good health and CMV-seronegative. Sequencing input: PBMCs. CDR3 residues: CASSPIRGQNYGYTF. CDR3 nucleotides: TGTGCCAGCAGCCCCATTCGGGGACAGAACTATGGCTACACCTTC.